A single sample is the source of the 22 T cell receptor beta chains below, sequenced in a study of blood T cell repertoires in COVID-19. The data were produced by immunoSEQ multiplex PCR, yet TCRdb's version contains in-frame clones alone and is incomplete. Of about 160,000 clones in the sample, 60% to 85% were seen once. The sequenced sample consisted of peripheral blood. The receptor set was obtained from a man aged 55 to 70 with acute or convalescent COVID-19.

This rearrangement joins TRBV6-5 to TRBJ1-4; D perhaps matches TRBD1 (6 bases). V was clipped by 9 bases and J by 8 bases, with 13 bases between them. Germline lookup yields CDR1 MNHEY and CDR2 SVGAGI. The CDR3 is 12 amino acids. CDR3 coding DNA: TGTGCCAGTCGGGGACACCGGGAAAAACTGTTTTTT. This translates into CASRGHREKLFF.

The rearrangement links TRBV7-2 to TRBJ2-3; possible D gene TRBD2, 6 bases. The germline CDR1 and CDR2 sequences are SGHTA and FQGNSA. Trimming took 1 base from V and 4 from J, leaving 18 bases between them. The CDR3 contains 17 residues. The CDR3 loop reads CASSLGNAPGGADTQYF. Here the CDR3 DNA reads TGTGCCAGCAGCTTAGGGAACGCTCCCGGAGGGGCAGATACGCAGTATTTT.

J is TRBJ1-1 and V is TRBV2, with D hard to call. The CDR3 extends over 13 amino acids. Germline V gene sequence: CDR1 SNHLY, CDR2 FYNNEI. Trimming shortened V by 2 bases and J by 1 base, and 5 bases separated the two germline ends. CDR3 protein: CASSEQWNTEAFF. Written as DNA, the CDR3 is TGTGCCAGCAGTGAACAGTGGAACACTGAAGCTTTCTTT.

This chain connects TRBV3-1 (or the pseudogene TRBV3-2) to TRBJ2-5; D possibly corresponds to TRBD2 (6 bases). CDR1 and CDR2 (germline): LGHDT, YNNKEL (reference sequence). CDR3 length equals 14 residues. The V end was cut by 5 bases, the J end by 2 bases, with 12 bases between. For the CDR3, the DNA is TGTGCCAGCAGCTCTAGCGAGTATCAAGAGACCCAGTACTTC. Protein: CASSSSEYQETQYF.

The chain uses TRBV3-1 (or the pseudogene TRBV3-2) and TRBJ1-5, with 7 bases matching TRBD1. The V gene's germline CDR1 is LGHDT and CDR2 YNNKEL (reference sequence). The CDR3 totals 16 residues. Losses at the gene ends were 0 bases for V and 1 base for J; bases not matched to a gene: 3. The CDR3 DNA is TGTGCCAGCAGCCAAGAGGCAGGGGGGAGCAATCAGCCCCAGCATTTT. Translated, it gives CASSQEAGGSNQPQHF.

This clone appeared a single time. J is TRBJ2-3 and V is TRBV6-1, with 8 bases aligning to TRBD2. Losses at the gene ends were 5 bases for V and 5 bases for J; bases not matched to a gene: 6. The CDR3 length is 14 residues. Germline assignment: CDR1 MNHNS and CDR2 SASEGT. The CDR3 nucleotides read TGTGCCAGCAGTCTAAGCGGGGGAGAAGATACGCAGTATTTT. Residues: CASSLSGGEDTQYF.

As for this clone: This CDR3 is also generated by other DNA sequences in the sample. The rearrangement joins TRBV29-1 to TRBJ1-1, with D maybe TRBD1 (6 bases). Germline loops: CDR1 SQVTM, CDR2 ANQGSEA. CDR3 length: 13 residues. Trimming shortened V by 5 bases and J by 3 bases, and 13 bases separated the two germline ends. CDR3: CSVRRGADTEAFF. The CDR3, as DNA: TGCAGCGTTCGACGGGGGGCCGACACTGAAGCTTTCTTT.

In DNA, the CDR3 is TGTGCCTGGAGTGTTGGCACGGCGGCCCACGAGCAGTACTTC. This encodes CAWSVGTAAHEQYF. The chain has TRBV30 and TRBJ2-7; D gene uncertain. The CDR3 contains 14 residues. CDR1 and CDR2 (germline): GTSNPN, SVGIG (reference sequence). Trimming left V 0 bases short and J 5 bases short, with 14 bases between.

The chain couples TRBV19 to TRBJ1-1; 9 bases are shared with TRBD1. The CDR3 has 13 amino acids. Germline V gene lookup returns CDR1 LNHDA and CDR2 SQIVND (reference sequence). With V trimmed by 6 bases and J by 4 bases, 3 bases remained unmatched. CDR3 coding DNA: TGTGCCAGTAGGGGACAGGGAATCACTGAAGCTTTCTTT. The encoded protein is CASRGQGITEAFF. Full variable domain (missing parts from reference TRBV19 and TRBJ1-1): DGGITQSPKYLFRKEGQNVTLSCEQNLNHDAMYWYRQDPGQGLRLIYYSQIVNDFQKGDIAEGYSVSREKKESFPLTVTSAQKNPTAFYLCASRGQGITEAFFGQGTRLTVV.

The chain employs TRBV27 and TRBJ2-3; no definite D call. The V gene lost 5 bases and the J gene lost 0 bases, with 6 bases spanning the gap. Per germline, CDR1 MNHEY and CDR2 SMNVEV (reference sequence). This CDR3 has 13 residues. CDR3 sequence (DNA): TGTGCCAGCAGTCCTCTTAGCACAGATACGCAGTATTTT. Its protein product is CASSPLSTDTQYF.

The chain combines TRBV27 with TRBJ1-2, with TRBD1 matching over 11 bases. Germline CDR1 MNHEY, CDR2 SMNVEV (reference sequence). The CDR3 length is 14 residues. Trimming cost V 6 bases and J 4 bases; bases outside gene matches: 4. This CDR3 reads CASRRTGGLYGYTF. CDR3 nucleotides: TGTGCCAGCAGAAGGACAGGGGGCCTCTATGGCTACACCTTC.

The rearrangement joins TRBV27 to TRBJ2-7; TRBD2 might be the D (5 bases). V lost 2 bases to trimming and J lost 6 bases, with 11 bases between them. The CDR3 length is 13 residues. The germline gives CDR1 MNHEY, CDR2 SMNVEV (reference sequence). CDR3: CASSLGPGSEQYF. The CDR3 coding sequence is TGTGCCAGCAGTTTAGGGCCGGGGTCCGAGCAGTACTTC.

The CDR3 protein is CASSVRDTSYEQYF. DNA for the CDR3: TGTGCCAGCAGCGTAAGGGACACCTCCTACGAGCAGTACTTC. V and J are TRBV9 and TRBJ2-7, with D possibly TRBD1 on 6 matching bases. Trimming stripped 1 base from V and 0 bases from J, with 8 bases between. Germline assignment: CDR1 SGDLS and CDR2 YYNGEE. This CDR3 contains 14 residues.

The chain uses TRBV6-1 and TRBJ1-2; 9 nucleotides align to TRBD1. Losses at the gene ends were 1 base for V and 6 bases for J; bases not matched to a gene: 3. CDR1 is MNHNS and CDR2 is SASEGT in the germline V gene. The CDR3 loop spans 14 amino acids. The CDR3 loop is CASSEDRGRDGYTF. Written as DNA, the CDR3 is TGTGCCAGCAGTGAAGACAGGGGGCGCGATGGCTACACCTTC.

In its sample, this clone was seen once. The chain is built from TRBV6-5 and TRBJ1-3; tentative D call: TRBD1 (5 bases). Trimming took 0 bases from V and 0 from J, leaving 9 bases between them. Per the germline V gene, CDR1 is MNHEY and CDR2 is SVGAGI. This CDR3 spans 16 amino acids. The CDR3 protein is CASSYSGGSSGNTIYF. CDR3 bases: TGTGCCAGCAGTTACTCCGGGGGGAGCTCTGGAAACACCATATATTTT.

In its sample, this clone was seen a few times. The chain recombines TRBV24-1 with TRBJ2-1; TRBD1 aligns across 9 bases. Germline-derived CDR1 and CDR2 are KGHDR and SFDVKD. The CDR3 spans 16 residues. With 4 bases clipped from V and 7 bases from J, the junction kept 10 bases outside the gene matches. Written as DNA, the CDR3 is TGTGCCACCAGTGACCTACAGGGGGCTTCGAAAAATGAGCAGTTCTTC. It translates to CATSDLQGASKNEQFF.

The chain joins TRBV5-1 to TRBJ2-7; 7 bases fit TRBD2. CDR3 length: 15 amino acids. V lost 5 bases, J lost 0 bases, and 8 bases stayed unmatched. Germline V gene data show CDR1 as SGHRS and CDR2 as YFSETQ. The CDR3 DNA reads as TGCGCCAGCAGTTTAAGCGGGGTGAGCTCCTACGAGCAGTACTTC. Translation: CASSLSGVSSYEQYF.

J is TRBJ1-5 and V is TRBV2, with TRBD1 matching over 7 bases. The CDR3 contains 15 residues. CDR1 is SNHLY, CDR2 FYNNEI, per germline. The ends lost 5 bases at V and 1 base at J; junction bases unmatched: 5. The CDR3 sequence: CASSSGQTSNQPQHF. As DNA, the CDR3 is TGTGCCAGCAGTTCGGGACAGACGAGCAATCAGCCCCAGCATTTT.

This clone was seen a few times. The rearrangement links TRBV7-8 to TRBJ2-7, with D tentatively TRBD1 (5 bases). This CDR3 has 16 residues. Germline CDR1 is SGHVS and CDR2 is FQNEAQ. The V gene lost 5 bases and the J gene lost 3 bases, with 20 bases spanning the gap. The CDR3 loop is CASSNVDTRNLYEQYF. CDR3 DNA sequence: TGTGCCAGCAGCAACGTGGACACCCGGAATCTCTACGAGCAGTACTTC.

The chain combines TRBV2 with TRBJ2-1; TRBD2 matches at 8 bases. V shed 7 bases and J 5 bases; nucleotides not matched to a gene: 13. Germline V lookup: CDR1 SNHLY, CDR2 FYNNEI. CDR3 length equals 16 residues. CDR3 loop: CASMRETGGTNNEQFF. DNA of the CDR3: TGTGCCAGCATGAGGGAAACGGGGGGGACCAACAATGAGCAGTTCTTC.

This clone was observed a handful of times. The rearrangement joins TRBV5-6 to TRBJ1-6; 9 nucleotides align to TRBD1. The trim removed 1 base at V and 6 bases at J, leaving 5 bases unmatched. The CDR3 covers 16 residues. Germline V gene sequence: CDR1 SGHDT, CDR2 YYEEEE. The CDR3 nucleotides are TGTGCCAGCAGCTTGACGGACAGGGGAATTAATTCACCCCTCCACTTT. Its protein product is CASSLTDRGINSPLHF.

The rearrangement uses TRBV5-1 and TRBJ2-7, with D unresolved. CDR3 length equals 13 residues. The germline V gene encodes CDR1 SGHRS and CDR2 YFSETQ. The V gene lost 3 bases and the J gene lost 0 bases, with 7 bases spanning the gap. CDR3 sequence (DNA): TGCGCCAGCAGCTCCAGAAGCTCCTACGAGCAGTACTTC. It specifies CASSSRSSYEQYF.